This TCR beta chain was captured in a study of T cells in Graves' hyperthyroidism and ophthalmopathy. Study-wide results and caveats: Blood shared most expanded thyroid clonotypes above 0.001.

TCR beta CDR3 regions were amplified from RNA transcripts. With the HTBI primer set, the TCR CDR3 went through a first round of RT-PCR. One entry per CDR3 protein results from TCRdb running MiXCR on the multiplex PCR reads. The repertoire holds a few hundred thousand distinct CDR3 sequences, with roughly 20% as singletons. This clonotype has more than one count but fewer than ten. Antigen unknown. Germline loops: CDR1 LGHDT, CDR2 YNNKEL (reference sequence). The CDR3 has 13 amino acids. V was pared by 4 bases and J by 6 bases, with 10 bases between. This clonotype was obtained from a man between 18 and 35 years old with Graves' ophthalmopathy. Source material: blood. V is TRBV3-1 and J is TRBJ2-1, with TRBD2 as a possible D gene (6 bases). CDR3 region: CASSRDWTNEQFF. The CDR3 region has the DNA TGTGCCAGCAGCCGGGACTGGACCAATGAGCAGTTCTTC.